What follows describes a single T cell receptor (beta chain). This entry comes from a study of blood T cell repertoires in COVID-19. Recovered status in Cohort 3 required two negative PCRs, clearance, or symptom resolution. In the original workflow: Researchers report that nucleated cell counts were estimated from reference gene primer amplification. Some clones are missing from TCRdb's copy, which holds only in-frame ones; the method was immunoSEQ multiplex PCR. V and J calls and clone size are those listed in that table; D and trimming were worked out from the DNA. This table holds 400,000 to 450,000 clones, over 75% found once. Germline values: CDR1 MDHEN, CDR2 SYDVKM. The CDR3 has 15 amino acids. J lost 7 bases, V lost 5 bases, and 12 bases had no gene match.

The sequence derives from a man between 25 and 39 years old who had recovered from COVID-19. The sample comprised PBMCs or T cells enriched from blood (not recorded which). The chain is built from TRBV28 and TRBJ1-1, with 8 bases lining up with TRBD1. The CDR3 region is CASSLTWTGSSEAFF. The DNA of the CDR3 is TGTGCCAGCAGTCTAACCTGGACAGGGTCGAGTGAAGCTTTCTTT. The whole variable domain, filled in from reference TRBV28 and TRBJ1-1, reads DVKVTQSSRYLVKRTGEKVFLECVQDMDHENMFWYRQDPGLGLRLIYFSYDVKMKEKGDIPEGYSVSREKKERFSLILESASTNQTSMYLCASSLTWTGSSEAFFGQGTRLTVV.